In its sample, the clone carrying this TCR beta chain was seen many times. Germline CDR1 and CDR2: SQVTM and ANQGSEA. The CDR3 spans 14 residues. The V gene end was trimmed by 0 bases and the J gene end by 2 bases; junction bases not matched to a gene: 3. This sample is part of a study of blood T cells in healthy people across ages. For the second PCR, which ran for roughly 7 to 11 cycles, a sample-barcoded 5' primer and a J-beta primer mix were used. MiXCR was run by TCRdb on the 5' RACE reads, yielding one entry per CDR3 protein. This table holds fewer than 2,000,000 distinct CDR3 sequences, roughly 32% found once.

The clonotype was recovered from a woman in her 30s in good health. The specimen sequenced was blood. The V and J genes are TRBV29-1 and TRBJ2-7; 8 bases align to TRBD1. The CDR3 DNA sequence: TGCAGCGTTGAAGAGGGGACAGGCACCTACGAGCAGTACTTC. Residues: CSVEEGTGTYEQYF.